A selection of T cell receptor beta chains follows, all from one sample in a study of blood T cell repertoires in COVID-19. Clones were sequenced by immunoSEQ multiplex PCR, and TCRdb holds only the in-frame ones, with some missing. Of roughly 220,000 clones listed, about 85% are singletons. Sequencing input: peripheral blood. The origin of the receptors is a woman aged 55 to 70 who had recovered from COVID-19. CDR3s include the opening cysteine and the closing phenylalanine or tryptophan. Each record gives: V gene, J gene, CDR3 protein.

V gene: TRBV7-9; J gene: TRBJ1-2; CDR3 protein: CASSLRQLYGYTF
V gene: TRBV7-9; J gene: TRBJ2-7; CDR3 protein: CASSLGGRGEQYF
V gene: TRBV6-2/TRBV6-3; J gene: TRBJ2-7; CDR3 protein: CASSLGGPSYEQYF
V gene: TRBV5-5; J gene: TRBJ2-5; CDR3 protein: CASSSGLAEETQYF
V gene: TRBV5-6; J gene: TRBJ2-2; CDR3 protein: CASSRTGETGELFF
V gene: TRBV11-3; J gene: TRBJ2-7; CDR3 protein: CASSSIQGGEQYF
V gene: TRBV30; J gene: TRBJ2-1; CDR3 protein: CAWSVNLMNEQFF
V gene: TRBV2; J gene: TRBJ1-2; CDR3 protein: CASSEARGGNGYTF
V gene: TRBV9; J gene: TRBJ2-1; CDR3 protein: CASSGGGSYNEQFF
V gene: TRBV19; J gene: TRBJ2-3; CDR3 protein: CASSMGQTTDTQYF
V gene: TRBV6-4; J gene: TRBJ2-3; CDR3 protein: CASSSQGADTQYF
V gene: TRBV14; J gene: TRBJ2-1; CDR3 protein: CASSQAPIDLRDEQFF
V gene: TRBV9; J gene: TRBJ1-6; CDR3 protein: CASSGWEANSPLHF
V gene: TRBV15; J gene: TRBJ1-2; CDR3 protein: CATSRDPGGGYTF
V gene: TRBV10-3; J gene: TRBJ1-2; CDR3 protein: CAIGWTGNYGYTF
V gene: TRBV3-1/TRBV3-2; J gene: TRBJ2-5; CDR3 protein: CASVAPGETQYF
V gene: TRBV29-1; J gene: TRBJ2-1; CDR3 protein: CSVEGHTDEQFF
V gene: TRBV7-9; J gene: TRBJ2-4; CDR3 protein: CASSPGQGQNIQYF
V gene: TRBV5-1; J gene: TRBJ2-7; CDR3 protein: CASRDTNYTSQTYEQYF
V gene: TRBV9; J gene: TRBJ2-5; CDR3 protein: CASSPPGGQETQYF
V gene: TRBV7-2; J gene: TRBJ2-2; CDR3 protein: CASSLRQTTGELFF
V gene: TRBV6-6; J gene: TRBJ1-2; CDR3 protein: CASINRDRGIYGYTF
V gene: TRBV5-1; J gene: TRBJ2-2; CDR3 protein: CASRDSDTGELFF
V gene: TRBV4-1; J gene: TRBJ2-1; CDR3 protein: CASSQVSGLAGRTEQFF
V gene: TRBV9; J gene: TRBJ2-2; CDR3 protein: CASSVGAGYTGELFF
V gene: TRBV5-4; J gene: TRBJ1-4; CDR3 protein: CASSLNLAAGVEKLFF
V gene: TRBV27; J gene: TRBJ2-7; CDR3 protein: CASSSDWTSGAYEQYF
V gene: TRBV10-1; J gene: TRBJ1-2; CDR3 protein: CASSERRGSGYTF
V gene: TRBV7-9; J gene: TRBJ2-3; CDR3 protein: CASSPSLGGASDTQYF
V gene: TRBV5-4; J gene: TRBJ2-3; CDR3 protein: CASSLAGQATDTQYF
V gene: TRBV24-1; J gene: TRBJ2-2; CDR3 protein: CATSDSQLNTGELFF
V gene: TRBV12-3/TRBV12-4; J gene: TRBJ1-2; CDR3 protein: CASSLMAVYGYTF
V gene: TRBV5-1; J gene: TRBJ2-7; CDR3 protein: CASSLVVAGTYEQYF
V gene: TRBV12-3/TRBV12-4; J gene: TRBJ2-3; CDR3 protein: CASSSFPGLAQYF
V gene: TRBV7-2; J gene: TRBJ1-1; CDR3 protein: CASSFSLSTEAFF
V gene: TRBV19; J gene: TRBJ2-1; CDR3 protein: CASSLPLLGEQFF
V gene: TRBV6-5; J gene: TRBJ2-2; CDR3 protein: CASSYADSGELFF
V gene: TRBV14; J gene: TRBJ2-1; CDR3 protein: CASSPRGTYNEQFF
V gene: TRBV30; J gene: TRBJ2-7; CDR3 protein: CAWSVYYEQYF
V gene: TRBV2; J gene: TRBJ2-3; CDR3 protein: CASSEALGGATDTQYF